Sequencing of this T cell receptor beta chain was carried out in a study of T cell responses to AZD1222 COVID-19 vaccine. The CDR3 loop spans 15 amino acids. Germline CDR1 reads LNHDA; CDR2 reads SQIVND (reference sequence). Trimming at V came to 6 bases and at J to 1 base, leaving 6 bases not matched to a gene. Points on this clone: Its target is unknown.

Sequencing was performed with immunoSEQ multiplex PCR; in TCRdb, only in-frame clones are kept and a portion is missing. The table includes 140,000 to 150,000 clones, about 81% detected once. Study-level points and caveats: Reports say nearly half of spike-specific TCRs go after unmutated variant regions. Only a handful of AZD1222 recipients tested seropositive at baseline. CD4 TCRs covered the whole spike, strongest at regions 160-218 and 743-854.

The sequencing here drew on peripheral blood, taken on day 0 of MenACWY control vaccination. The sequence came from an adult in good health. The chain links TRBV19 to TRBJ2-5, with TRBD2 matching 9 bases. The CDR3 loop is CASRVAGASQETQYF. CDR3 bases: TGTGCCAGTAGGGTAGCGGGGGCCTCCCAAGAGACCCAGTACTTC.